Sequencing of this TCR beta chain was carried out in a study of T cells in Graves' hyperthyroidism and ophthalmopathy. TCR beta CDR3 region amplification was performed from RNA transcripts. HTBI primers were used for first-round RT-PCR of the TCR CDR3. TCRdb reprocessed the multiplex PCR reads via MiXCR and lists one record per CDR3 protein. The table has approximately 870,000 distinct CDR3 sequences, about two fifths seen once. The germline CDR1 and CDR2 sequences are SQVTM and ANQGSEA. The CDR3 sequence is 14 residues long. Germline trimming cut 3 bases from V and 2 bases from J; bases unmatched to any gene: 6.

This clonotype was obtained from a man between 18 and 29 years old with Graves' hyperthyroidism. The chain couples TRBV29-1 to TRBJ2-7, with TRBD1 identical over 8 bases. The sequenced sample was blood. CDR3 sequence: CSVDFPDRAYEQYF. Here the CDR3 DNA reads TGCAGCGTTGATTTCCCGGACAGGGCCTACGAGCAGTACTTC.